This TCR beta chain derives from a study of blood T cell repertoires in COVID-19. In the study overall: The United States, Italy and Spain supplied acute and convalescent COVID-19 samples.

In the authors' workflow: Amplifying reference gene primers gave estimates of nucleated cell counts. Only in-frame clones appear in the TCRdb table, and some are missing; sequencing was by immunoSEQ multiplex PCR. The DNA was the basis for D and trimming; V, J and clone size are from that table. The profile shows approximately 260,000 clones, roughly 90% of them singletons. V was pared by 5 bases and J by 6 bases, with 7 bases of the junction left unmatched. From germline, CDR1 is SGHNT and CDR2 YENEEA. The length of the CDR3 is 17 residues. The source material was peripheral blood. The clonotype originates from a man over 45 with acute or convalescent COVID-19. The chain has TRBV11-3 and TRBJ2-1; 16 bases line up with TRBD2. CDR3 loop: CASSPGTSGGASNEQFF. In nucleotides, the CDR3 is TGTGCCAGCAGCCCCGGGACTAGCGGGGGGGCCTCCAATGAGCAGTTCTTC.